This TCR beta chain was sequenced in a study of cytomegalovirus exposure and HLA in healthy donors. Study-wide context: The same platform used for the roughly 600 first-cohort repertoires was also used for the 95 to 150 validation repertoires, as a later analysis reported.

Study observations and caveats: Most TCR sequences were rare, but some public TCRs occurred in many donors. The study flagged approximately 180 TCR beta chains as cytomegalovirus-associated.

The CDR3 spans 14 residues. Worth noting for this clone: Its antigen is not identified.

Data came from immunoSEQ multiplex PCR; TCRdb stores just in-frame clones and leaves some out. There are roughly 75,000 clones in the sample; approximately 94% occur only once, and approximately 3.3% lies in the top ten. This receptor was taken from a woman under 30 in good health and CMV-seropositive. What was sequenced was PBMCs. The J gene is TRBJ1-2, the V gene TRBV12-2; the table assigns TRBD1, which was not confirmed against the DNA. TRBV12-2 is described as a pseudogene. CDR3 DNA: TGTGCAAGTCGCTTAGCAAGACAGATCTATGGCTACACCTTC. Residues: CASRLARQIYGYTF.